The T cell receptor beta chain described here comes from a study of cytomegalovirus exposure and HLA in healthy donors. With 60 Vbeta and 13 Jbeta primers, the PCR was carried out. Here immunoSEQ multiplex PCR was the method, and the copy in TCRdb shows in-frame clones only, minus some. The sample contains 100,000 to 150,000 clones, roughly 80% of which appear only once. As to this clone: Antigen specificity is unknown.

Germline CDR1 reads LNHDA; CDR2 reads SQIVND (reference sequence). The ends lost 6 bases at V and 0 bases at J; junction bases unmatched: 8. The CDR3 consists of 15 residues. Study-wide results and caveats: The study flagged approximately 180 TCR beta chains as cytomegalovirus-associated. An Asian-associated ancestry cluster reportedly showed fewer N-insertions than the approximately 600-donor mean in a later analysis. Sequencing likely caused a cluster of highly shared sequence variants. Presence/absence analyses supposed approximately even sequencing depth among donors.

The J gene is TRBJ2-7, the V gene TRBV19, with 7 bases matching TRBD1. The origin of this receptor is a man aged 25-45 years in good health and CMV-seropositive. The sequenced sample was PBMCs. CDR3: CASSNRGRGSYEQYF. CDR3 DNA sequence: TGTGCCAGTAGCAACAGGGGCAGGGGCTCCTACGAGCAGTACTTC.